This TCR beta chain originates from a study of blood T cell repertoires in COVID-19. Profiling relied on immunoSEQ multiplex PCR, and the TCRdb table lists in-frame clones only, not all of them. The repertoire consists of around 150,000 clones, with 88% occurring once and the leading ten covering approximately 2.5%. Remarks on this clone: This sample also contains other DNA sequences that code for the same CDR3.

Trimming pared 3 bases from V and 1 base from J, leaving 7 bases between. The germline gives CDR1 LGHDT, CDR2 YNNKEL (reference sequence). The CDR3 has 14 residues. The TCR comes from a human donor with COVID-19, enrolled during active disease. The donor label of this sample is uncertain. The sample comprised peripheral blood. The chain recombines TRBV3-1 (or the pseudogene TRBV3-2) with TRBJ1-5; D gene ambiguous. The CDR3 DNA reads TGTGCCAGCAGCCACCGAGCGAGCAATCAGCCCCAGCATTTT. It specifies CASSHRASNQPQHF.